This T cell receptor beta chain was sequenced for a study of shared clonotypes between healthy human individuals. Study-wide background: The cohort had two women and a few men, ages 18 to 49.

The authors loaded 200 ng DNA, 30,000 to 35,000 T cell genomes, into sorted-subset replicate PCRs. Here immunoSEQ multiplex PCR was the method, and the copy in TCRdb shows in-frame clones only, minus some. The data show some 2.3 million clones, about 92% seen once. Study results and caveats: Among the subsets, naive ones generally showed larger estimated richness than memory ones. Non-shared clonotypes displayed generation probabilities falling below those of clonotypes present in all four donors.

A word on this clone: No antigen is known for it.

The V end lost 4 bases, the J end lost 3 bases, and 16 bases lay between the germline ends. The germline V gene encodes CDR1 SGHNT and CDR2 YYREEE (reference sequence). The CDR3 runs to 15 residues. This TCR was recovered from a man aged 18 to 30 in good health. Some clones in this sample may be carry-over from other donors' samples. The sample consisted of naive CD4+ T cells from PBMCs. The sample's subset: CD45RA+ positively selected. The chain combines TRBV5-4 with TRBJ1-1; TRBD1 might be the D (6 bases). The CDR3 DNA reads as TGTGCCAGCAGCGTCCTAGGGGGGCTTGACACTGAAGCTTTCTTT. Its translation is CASSVLGGLDTEAFF.